These 23 T cell receptor beta chains came from one sample sequenced in a study of immune characterization of retroperitoneal liposarcoma. TCRdb passed the PCR reads through MiXCR, listing each CDR3 protein once. The profile shows approximately 10,000 distinct CDR3 sequences, 27% of them singletons. Source material: tumor tissue. The origin of the receptors is a female donor with retroperitoneal liposarcoma.

The V and J genes are TRBV19 and TRBJ2-4; no definite D call. V was pared by 9 bases and J by 0 bases, with 9 bases between. This CDR3 comprises 13 residues. The germline CDR1 and CDR2 sequences are LNHDA and SQIVND (reference sequence). CDR3: CASRPEAKNIQYF. The CDR3, as DNA: TGTGCCAGCCGGCCAGAAGCCAAAAACATTCAGTACTTC.

V usage is TRBV11-2 and J usage is TRBJ2-1; 9 bases are a match to TRBD2. This CDR3 is 16 amino acids long. The J segment lost 4 bases and the V segment lost 1 base, leaving 5 bases of the junction unmatched. Per the germline V gene, CDR1 is SGHAT and CDR2 is FQNNGV. CDR3 nucleotide sequence: TGTGCCAGCAGCTTAGGTCTAGCGGGATTTTACAATGAGCAGTTCTTC. It encodes CASSLGLAGFYNEQFF.

In its sample, this clonotype ranks as medium-sized. The CDR3 sequence: CASSHRDGDYEQYF. The CDR3 DNA is TGTGCCAGCAGTCACCGGGACGGGGACTACGAGCAGTACTTC. The chain carries TRBV6-1 and TRBJ2-7, with D possibly being TRBD1 or TRBD2 (5 bases each). The germline V gene encodes CDR1 MNHNS and CDR2 SASEGT. The CDR3 has 14 amino acids. Trimming shortened V by 5 bases and J by 3 bases, and 14 bases separated the two germline ends.

By sample share, this clonotype is large. The chain has TRBV6-1 and TRBJ2-1; 11 nucleotides line up with TRBD2. This CDR3 is 14 amino acids long. V gave up 5 bases and J gave up 5 bases; unmatched junction bases: 2. The germline V gene encodes CDR1 MNHNS and CDR2 SASEGT. For the CDR3, the DNA is TGTGCCAGCAGTAGACTAGCGGGGAACAATGAGCAGTTCTTC. It translates to CASSRLAGNNEQFF.

This clonotype was counted at least ten times. V is TRBV12-3 or TRBV12-4 and J is TRBJ2-1; possible D gene TRBD2, 6 bases. Between the trimmed V and J ends, which lost 4 bases and 13 bases, there was a span of 17 bases. The CDR3 sequence is 13 residues long. In DNA form, the CDR3 reads TGTGCCAGCAGTTCCTACATAGCCGGGGGTCAGTTCTTC. Amino acids: CASSSYIAGGQFF.

This clonotype was seen ten or more times. CDR3 amino acids: CASSALGTGIYNEQYF. As DNA, the CDR3 is TGTGCCAGCAGCGCTTTAGGGACAGGGATATACAATGAGCAGTACTTC. The chain uses TRBV6-1 and TRBJ2-1; 9 bases match TRBD1. The end of the DNA aligns better with TRBJ2-7, so the J call may be wrong. Per the germline V gene, CDR1 is MNHNS and CDR2 is SASEGT. CDR3 length: 16 amino acids.

This clonotype turned up a few times. The V call is TRBV12-3 or TRBV12-4, the J call TRBJ2-1; 7 nucleotides line up with TRBD2. This CDR3 has 15 residues. Unmatched junction bases numbered 8, after V lost 5 bases and J lost 4 bases. Here the CDR3 reads CASSRVRGDYNEQFF. The CDR3 DNA reads TGTGCCAGCAGTCGCGTACGGGGGGATTACAATGAGCAGTTCTTC.

This clonotype was picked up many times. J is TRBJ2-6 and V is TRBV6-1; D possibly matches TRBD1 or TRBD2 (5 bases each). Per germline, CDR1 MNHNS and CDR2 SASEGT. V lost 3 bases, J lost 2 bases, and 8 bases lay in between. This CDR3 region has 15 residues. CDR3 region: CASSDGGTGANVLTF. The CDR3 DNA follows: TGTGCCAGCAGTGATGGGGGAACTGGGGCCAACGTCCTGACTTTC.

By frequency in the sample, this clonotype is medium-sized (0.01 to 0.1%). This sequence joins TRBV7-9 and TRBJ1-6, with D possibly TRBD1 on 5 matching bases. CDR3 length: 14 amino acids. Trimming removed 1 base at V and 10 bases at J, with 11 bases between. Germline V lookup: CDR1 SEHNR, CDR2 FQNEAQ (reference sequence). CDR3 in amino acids: CASSLGQPNSPLHF. The CDR3 DNA reads TGTGCCAGCAGCTTAGGACAGCCTAACTCACCCCTCCACTTT.

This clonotype came up a few times. This chain links TRBV6-1 with TRBJ1-1; 9 bases agree with TRBD1. The CDR3 is made up of 13 amino acids. CDR1 and CDR2 from the germline V gene are MNHNS and SASEGT. V was pared by 6 bases and J by 5 bases, with 4 bases of the junction left unmatched. CDR3 loop: CASRMTGGTEAFF. The DNA of the CDR3 is TGTGCCAGCAGGATGACAGGGGGGACTGAAGCTTTCTTT.

J is TRBJ2-1 and V is TRBV10-1; 9 nucleotides agree with TRBD2. TRBJ2-7 matches the DNA end more closely, so the J call is doubtful. The CDR3 length is 14 residues. Per germline, CDR1 WNHNN and CDR2 SYGVQD (reference sequence). CDR3 loop: CASSYGTSRNEQYF. The CDR3 DNA reads TGCGCCAGCAGTTATGGGACTAGCAGGAATGAGCAGTACTTC.

By proportion, this clonotype is medium-sized. The rearrangement joins TRBV6-7 to TRBJ1-6, with TRBD1 as a possible D gene (5 bases). TRBV6-7 is reported as an ORF; its role is uncertain. The CDR3 consists of 13 residues. V gave up 10 bases and J gave up 6 bases, with 13 bases separating them. CDR3 bases: TGTGCCACGAATTTAAGGGGTAATTCACCCCTCCACTTT. Protein sequence: CATNLRGNSPLHF.

This clonotype was counted many times. The chain couples TRBV6-6 to TRBJ2-1; the match to TRBD1 covers 10 bases. The CDR3 loop spans 17 amino acids. V trimming: 0 bases; J trimming: 10 bases; junction bases outside the gene matches: 12. Germline lookup yields CDR1 MNHNY and CDR2 SVGAGI (reference sequence). This CDR3 reads CASSYSNYGTGAYEQFF. The CDR3 nucleotides are TGTGCCAGCAGTTACTCGAATTACGGGACAGGGGCATACGAGCAGTTCTTC.

About this clonotype: This may arise from a read error, as a much more abundant clone is one base away. The rearrangement joins TRBV11-2 to TRBJ2-5; 8 bases match TRBD1. TRBJ2-7 explains the end of the DNA better; the J call may be wrong. The germline V gene encodes CDR1 SGHAT and CDR2 FQNNGV. The length of the CDR3 is 16 residues. As DNA, the CDR3 is TGTGCCAGCAGCCCGTTATCGACAGGGGCCACCTACGAGCAGTACTTC. Translated: CASSPLSTGATYEQYF.

Only a few counts were recorded for this clonotype. This CDR3 fails to terminate in the conserved phenylalanine or tryptophan, so it likely reflects a read error. It is unclear where the CDR3 begins or ends on the DNA, so no DNA is shown, and the CDR3 is as TCRdb lists it. This chain connects TRBV10-1 to TRBJ1-1. CDR1 and CDR2 from the germline V gene are WNHNN and SYGVQD (reference sequence). The CDR3 spans 10 amino acids, including both terminal residues. The CDR3: CASSESYRIS.

The genes are TRBV12-3 or TRBV12-4 and TRBJ2-5, with D unclear. Trimming removed 3 bases at V and 1 base at J, with 12 bases between. The CDR3 spans 15 residues. For the CDR3, the DNA is TGTGCCAGCAGTTTCGGGTCCGCCGCCCAAGAGACCCAGTACTTC. It encodes CASSFGSAAQETQYF.

J is TRBJ2-1 and V is TRBV7-2; 7 nucleotides align to TRBD1. Germline V CDR1 and CDR2: SGHTA, FQGNSA. Trimming took 1 base from V and 9 from J; bases not matched to a gene: 12. This CDR3 has 16 residues. Written as DNA, the CDR3 is TGTGCCAGCAGCTTAGTTGTCGACAGGGTAGGATTTGAGCAGTTCTTC. It specifies CASSLVVDRVGFEQFF.

V is TRBV6-1 and J is TRBJ2-3; the D gene is possibly TRBD1 (6 bases). This CDR3 is 14 amino acids long. The V gene's germline CDR1 is MNHNS and CDR2 SASEGT. V lost 4 bases, J lost 3 bases, and 11 bases lay in between. CDR3 in amino acids: CASSVRGRTDTQYF. The CDR3 DNA is TGTGCCAGCAGTGTCAGGGGAAGGACAGATACGCAGTATTTT.

Ten or more counts support this clonotype. This chain uses TRBV11-2 with TRBJ2-1; 8 bases align to TRBD1. The DNA end favors TRBJ2-7, so the J call may be wrong. Per germline, CDR1 SGHAT and CDR2 FQNNGV. The CDR3 covers 16 residues. For the CDR3, the DNA is TGTGCCAGCAGCCCGTTATCGACAGGGGCCGCCTACGAGCAGTACTTC. As protein: CASSPLSTGAAYEQYF.

The genes are TRBV6-6 and TRBJ2-3; 9 bases agree with TRBD1. Germline V gene sequence: CDR1 MNHNY, CDR2 SVGAGI (reference sequence). This CDR3 has 16 residues. Losses at the gene ends were 0 bases for V and 3 bases for J; bases not matched to a gene: 4. CDR3 protein: CASSYSPGTGTDTQYF. CDR3 in DNA: TGTGCCAGCAGTTACTCCCCAGGGACAGGGACAGATACGCAGTATTTT.

This chain connects TRBV6-8 to TRBJ1-2, with 8 bases aligning to TRBD1. V shed 6 bases and J 5 bases; nucleotides not matched to a gene: 8. Germline CDR1 is MNHGY and CDR2 is SAAAGT. CDR3 size: 14 residues. The CDR3 loop reads CASSATDRGYGYTF. CDR3 bases: TGTGCCAGCAGCGCAACAGACAGGGGTTATGGCTACACCTTC.

This clonotype was observed many times. This chain links TRBV6-1 with TRBJ2-1, with D hard to call. The length of the CDR3 is 13 residues. V was cut by 5 bases and J by 2 bases, with 7 bases left in between. Germline assignment: CDR1 MNHNS and CDR2 SASEGT. The CDR3 DNA follows: TGTGCCAGCAGTTTCTCAACCTACAATGAGCAGTTCTTC. It translates to CASSFSTYNEQFF.

This clonotype has ten or more counts. The CDR3 loop is CASSNRGGEQFF. In DNA, the CDR3 is TGTGCCAGCAGCAACAGGGGAGGAGAGCAGTTCTTC. The chain has TRBV27 and TRBJ2-1, with D possibly matching TRBD1 (7 bases). V was pared by 6 bases and J by 10 bases, with 13 bases between. The germline V gene encodes CDR1 MNHEY and CDR2 SMNVEV (reference sequence). This CDR3 has 12 amino acids.